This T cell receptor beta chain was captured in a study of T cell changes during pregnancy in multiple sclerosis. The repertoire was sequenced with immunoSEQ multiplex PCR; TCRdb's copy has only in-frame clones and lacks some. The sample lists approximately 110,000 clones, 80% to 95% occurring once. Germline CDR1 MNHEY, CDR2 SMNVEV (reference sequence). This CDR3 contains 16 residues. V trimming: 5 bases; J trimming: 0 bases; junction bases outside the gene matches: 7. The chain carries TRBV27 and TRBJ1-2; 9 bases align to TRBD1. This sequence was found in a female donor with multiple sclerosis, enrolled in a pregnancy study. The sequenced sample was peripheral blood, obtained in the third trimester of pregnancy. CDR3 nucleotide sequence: TGTGCCAGCAGTCAAAGGGGGACAGGGTCTAACTATGGCTACACCTTC. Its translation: CASSQRGTGSNYGYTF.